The sequence of this T cell receptor beta chain was determined in a study of metastatic and nonmetastatic thyroid tumors (dated by TCRdb to 2018 to 2020). General notes on the study: Repertoires were compared across peripheral blood and tumor or nodule tissue samples from malignant and benign thyroid patients. What the research found in general, with its limitations: TCR beta diversity was reported as significantly higher in malignant tumors than in benign nodules, in both blood and tumor samples.

No patient had received any treatment before thyroid surgery. The study retrospectively analysed patient clinical samples collected from the early 2010s to the late 2010s using T-cell receptor beta sequencing. The cysteine opens and the phenylalanine closes a CDR3 of 15 amino acids. Solely the CDR3 DNA is kept, with 45 bases framed from the first base. V was cut back by 3 bases and J by 1 base, leaving a gap of 10 bases between them. The library was built by means of PCR. Reads for this sample came from an Illumina HiSeq 4000. High-throughput sequencing was used to profile the TCR beta-chain CDR3 region of each patient. As for the authors' bioinformatics: Drawing on CDR3 differences between clinicopathological groups, the researchers built a classifier meant to tell apart patients with distant-metastatic papillary thyroid cancer. To measure repertoire diversity the researchers used the Shannon index, while the Morisita-Horn index served to gauge how similar the tumor and blood repertoires were. TCRdb handled the public reads itself, with Q25 trimming in fastp and clone calling in MiXCR, and kept productive beta chains. The V and J calls were not made by the authors but by TCRdb's processing. In this sample the table shows roughly 89,000 clones, under 15% of which occur a single time. The ten top clones hold about 10% of the sample.

This clone appeared many times. The antigen it binds to is not known. The sample holds no much larger clone one base away, and base qualities are not on file. What was sequenced was tumor tissue. This TCR was recovered from a female donor with papillary thyroid cancer or a benign thyroid nodule (not recorded which). Some clones in this sample may be carry-over from other donors' samples. The rearrangement joined TRBV12-3 or TRBV12-4 to TRBJ1-3; possibly the D gene is TRBD1, per 5 matching bases. The DNA sequence follows: TGTGCCAGCAGTTTGGGGGTCGGGTCTGGAAACACCATATATTTT. Its translation is CASSLGVGSGNTIYF.